One and the same sample provided the 21 T cell receptor beta chains below, sequenced in a study of control samples from healthy donors and cancer patients. Data came from immunoSEQ multiplex PCR; TCRdb stores just in-frame clones and leaves some out. The data show about 81,000 clones, with 90% to 95% seen just once and approximately 4.8% held by the top ten. The sample consisted of blood. These receptors were obtained from a woman aged 18 to 35 in good health.

This rearrangement joins TRBV11-2 to TRBJ1-4, with 7 bases fitting TRBD1. The J segment lost 4 bases and the V segment lost 5 bases, leaving 7 bases of the junction unmatched. CDR1 SGHAT and CDR2 FQNNGV come from the germline V gene. The CDR3 is made up of 15 amino acids. CDR3 DNA sequence: TGTGCCAGCAGCCCTACGGGACAGAGTAATGAAAAACTGTTTTTT. As protein: CASSPTGQSNEKLFF. Full variable domain (missing parts from reference TRBV11-2 and TRBJ1-4): EAGVAQSPRYKIIEKRQSVAFWCNPISGHATLYWYQQILGQGPKLLIQFQNNGVVDDSQLPKDRFSAERLKGVDSTLKIQPAKLEDSAVYLCASSPTGQSNEKLFFGSGTQLSVL.

V and J are TRBV29-1 and TRBJ1-2; D not certain. CDR3 size: 13 residues. Germline V lookup: CDR1 SQVTM, CDR2 ANQGSEA. V lost 4 bases, J lost 4 bases, and 13 bases lay in between. The CDR3 DNA is TGCAGCGTTGTGGGGATGGGAGGCTATGGCTACACCTTC. Its translation is CSVVGMGGYGYTF. The variable domain in full, completed from reference TRBV29-1 and TRBJ1-2, reads SAVISQKPSRDICQRGTSLTIQCQVDSQVTMMFWYRQQPGQSLTLIATANQGSEATYESGFVIDKFPISRPNLTFSTLTVSNMSPEDSSIYLCSVVGMGGYGYTFGSGTRLTVV.

V is TRBV7-6 and J is TRBJ1-2; 8 bases line up with TRBD1. V lost 11 bases, J lost 4 bases, and 9 bases stayed unmatched. This CDR3 is built from 13 residues. Germline assignment: CDR1 SGHVS and CDR2 FNYEAQ. As DNA, the CDR3 is TGTGCCGCTAAACCGACAGGGGCCTATGGCTACACCTTC. Translation gives CAAKPTGAYGYTF.

This sequence joins TRBV5-1 and TRBJ1-4, with 9 bases lining up with TRBD1. Germline-derived CDR1 and CDR2 are SGHRS and YFSETQ. The junction had 3 bases not matched to a gene; V was cut back by 2 bases and J by 7 bases. The CDR3 runs 14 residues. CDR3 coding DNA: TGCGCCAGCAGCTTACAGGGGGCGGGTGAAAAACTGTTTTTT. It codes for CASSLQGAGEKLFF. Complete variable domain (other parts from reference TRBV5-1 and TRBJ1-4): KAGVTQTPRYLIKTRGQQVTLSCSPISGHRSVSWYQQTPGQGLQFLFEYFSETQRNKGNFPGRFSGRQFSNSRSEMNVSTLELGDSALYLCASSLQGAGEKLFFGSGTQLSVL.

The rearrangement links TRBV2 to TRBJ2-1; D might be TRBD1 (6 bases). The germline CDR1 and CDR2 sequences are SNHLY and FYNNEI. Between the trimmed V and J ends, which lost 6 bases and 2 bases, there was a span of 17 bases. The CDR3 runs to 16 residues. The CDR3 loop reads CASRYLDSRAYNEQFF. CDR3 DNA: TGTGCCAGCAGGTACCTGGACAGCAGAGCCTACAATGAGCAGTTCTTC.

The rearrangement uses TRBV7-2 and TRBJ2-7, with D unresolved. Germline loops: CDR1 SGHTA, CDR2 FQGNSA. This CDR3 is built from 11 residues. V was clipped by 5 bases and J by 2 bases, with 4 bases between them. The CDR3 bases are TGTGCCAGCAGCCAAGCCTACGAGCAGTACTTC. Translation gives CASSQAYEQYF.

This clone was picked up one time. J is TRBJ2-5 and V is TRBV7-3; TRBD2 aligns across 13 bases. The J segment lost 5 bases and the V segment lost 5 bases, leaving 5 bases of the junction unmatched. CDR1 and CDR2 from the germline V gene are SGHTA and FQGTGA. The CDR3 length is 15 residues. The CDR3 sequence: CASSKLAGGTETQYF. In DNA form, the CDR3 reads TGTGCCAGCAGCAAACTAGCGGGGGGGACGGAGACCCAGTACTTC.

The chain is built from TRBV24-1 and TRBJ2-1, with 9 bases lining up with TRBD1. The CDR3 covers 17 residues. Looked up from germline, CDR1 is KGHDR and CDR2 is SFDVKD. V dropped 1 base and J dropped 4; count of bases not matched to a gene: 7. CDR3 bases: TGTGCCACCAGTGATTTCCTTGGACAGGGGACTTACAATGAGCAGTTCTTC. This encodes CATSDFLGQGTYNEQFF.

This clone was counted a few times. This chain connects TRBV7-2 to TRBJ1-1, with D unclear. The ends were cut back, 5 bases at V and 6 bases at J, with 16 bases in the middle. Germline CDR1 and CDR2: SGHTA and FQGNSA. This CDR3 contains 14 residues. The CDR3: CASSGDVGRAEAFF. As DNA, the CDR3 is TGTGCCAGCAGCGGAGACGTAGGGCGAGCTGAAGCTTTCTTT.

This chain links TRBV18 with TRBJ2-6, with 7 bases aligning to TRBD1. Unmatched junction bases numbered 5, after V lost 5 bases and J lost 4 bases. The CDR3 has 15 residues. Germline CDR1 reads KGHSH; CDR2 reads LQKENI. This CDR3 reads CASSVTGYGANVLTF. CDR3 coding DNA: TGTGCCAGCTCAGTGACAGGGTACGGGGCCAACGTCCTGACTTTC.

This chain links TRBV27 with TRBJ2-5; D not resolved. V shed 5 bases and J shed 0 bases, with 13 bases lying between them. The CDR3 sequence is 15 residues long. CDR1 MNHEY and CDR2 SMNVEV come from the germline V gene (reference sequence). The CDR3 here is CASSLSSPNQETQYF. The CDR3 nucleotides read TGTGCCAGCAGTCTCTCCTCACCGAACCAAGAGACCCAGTACTTC.

This chain links TRBV5-1 with TRBJ2-1; D not certain. V lost 3 bases and J 0 bases, leaving 7 bases between the germline ends. The germline V gene encodes CDR1 SGHRS and CDR2 YFSETQ. This CDR3 region has 14 residues. The chain's CDR3 is CASSSSGSYNEQFF. In nucleotides, the CDR3 is TGCGCCAGCAGCTCGTCGGGCTCCTACAATGAGCAGTTCTTC.

DNA for the CDR3: TGTGCCAGCCGCACCGCGACAGATGGAAATGAAAAACTGTTTTTT. This codes for CASRTATDGNEKLFF. This chain uses TRBV18 with TRBJ1-4; tentatively, D is TRBD1 (5 bases). Looked up from germline, CDR1 is KGHSH and CDR2 is LQKENI. V was pared by 8 bases and J by 5 bases, with 18 bases between. This CDR3 comprises 15 residues.

This chain uses TRBV2 with TRBJ2-7; no firm D call. The CDR3 totals 10 residues. Germline CDR1 and CDR2: SNHLY and FYNNEI. V lost 8 bases and J lost 5, with 7 bases in between. CDR3 sequence reads: CASSLNEQYF. The CDR3 region has the DNA TGTGCCAGCTCCCTCAACGAGCAGTACTTC.

This chain uses TRBV5-1 with TRBJ1-6; D gene ambiguous. This CDR3 has 17 amino acids. V lost 4 bases and J 0 bases, leaving 14 bases between the germline ends. Germline loops: CDR1 SGHRS, CDR2 YFSETQ. CDR3 amino acids: CASSMEGESSYNSPLHF. DNA for the CDR3: TGCGCCAGCAGCATGGAAGGTGAGAGCTCCTATAATTCACCCCTCCACTTT.

The rearrangement links TRBV6-6 to TRBJ2-7; perhaps TRBD1 as D (6 bases). The CDR3 spans 13 residues. CDR1 MNHNY and CDR2 SVGAGI come from the germline V gene (reference sequence). V lost 8 bases and J lost 3, with 14 bases in between. The CDR3 nucleotides are TGTGCCAGCGGCGACAGGTATTACTACGAGCAGTACTTC. Its protein is CASGDRYYYEQYF.

The V call is TRBV3-1 (or the pseudogene TRBV3-2), the J call TRBJ2-5; either TRBD1 or TRBD2 may supply D (5 bases each). Trimming took off 4 bases at V and 4 bases at J, with 7 bases between the two ends. Germline CDR1 and CDR2: LGHDT and YNNKEL (reference sequence). This CDR3 has 12 amino acids. CDR3 residues: CASSPGRETQYF. CDR3 in DNA: TGTGCCAGCAGCCCGGGACGAGAGACCCAGTACTTC.

The chain joins TRBV27 to TRBJ2-3, with D maybe TRBD1 (5 bases). The ends were cut back, 3 bases at V and 7 bases at J, with 11 bases in the middle. In germline, CDR1 is MNHEY, CDR2 SMNVEV (reference sequence). This CDR3 is 13 amino acids long. Here the CDR3 reads CASSFRGSHTQYF. The CDR3 DNA follows: TGTGCCAGCAGTTTTAGGGGATCCCATACGCAGTATTTT.

J is TRBJ2-3 and V is TRBV5-1, with TRBD2 identical over 7 bases. V dropped 3 bases and J dropped 1; count of bases not matched to a gene: 2. The CDR3 is made up of 14 amino acids. Per germline, CDR1 SGHRS and CDR2 YFSETQ. The CDR3 DNA sequence: TGCGCCAGCAGCTCCCGGGGGGGCACAGATACGCAGTATTTT. As protein: CASSSRGGTDTQYF. Full variable domain (rest looked up from reference TRBV5-1 and TRBJ2-3): KAGVTQTPRYLIKTRGQQVTLSCSPISGHRSVSWYQQTPGQGLQFLFEYFSETQRNKGNFPGRFSGRQFSNSRSEMNVSTLELGDSALYLCASSSRGGTDTQYFGPGTRLTVL.

The V call is TRBV7-9, the J call TRBJ1-4; D gene uncertain. In germline, CDR1 is SEHNR, CDR2 FQNEAQ (reference sequence). CDR3 length equals 15 residues. V was shortened by 1 base and J by 4 bases, with 10 bases between the two germline ends. The CDR3 region has the DNA TGTGCCAGCAGCTTAGGTACAGTCGGTAATGAAAAACTGTTTTTT. Translated: CASSLGTVGNEKLFF.

The V call is TRBV7-6, the J call TRBJ2-1; D possibly uses TRBD1 or TRBD2 (7 bases each). Trimming removed 5 bases from V and 1 base from J, with 18 bases in between. Germline V gene sequence: CDR1 SGHVS, CDR2 FNYEAQ. The CDR3 totals 17 residues. Here the CDR3 reads CASSLQGGAVSYNEQFF. In DNA, the CDR3 is TGTGCCAGCAGCCTCCAGGGGGGGGCCGTTTCCTACAATGAGCAGTTCTTC.